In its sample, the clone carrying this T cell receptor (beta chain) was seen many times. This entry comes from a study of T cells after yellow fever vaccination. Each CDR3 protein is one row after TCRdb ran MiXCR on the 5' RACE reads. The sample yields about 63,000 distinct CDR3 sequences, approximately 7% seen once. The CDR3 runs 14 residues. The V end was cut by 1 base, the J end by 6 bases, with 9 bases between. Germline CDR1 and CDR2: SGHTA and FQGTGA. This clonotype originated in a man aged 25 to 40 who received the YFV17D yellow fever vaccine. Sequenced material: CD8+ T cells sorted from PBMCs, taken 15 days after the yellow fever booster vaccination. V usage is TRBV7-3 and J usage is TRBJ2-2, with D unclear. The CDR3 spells CASSLSAPAGELFF. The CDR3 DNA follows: TGTGCCAGCAGCTTAAGTGCTCCAGCCGGGGAGCTGTTTTTT.